This T cell receptor (beta chain) was captured by sequencing in a study of blood T cell repertoires in COVID-19. Looking at the study overall: Sites across the United States, Italy and Spain contributed samples from acute and convalescent COVID-19. Sample material is recorded as cDNA or gDNA derived from T cells, B-cell-depleted T cells, or PBMCs.

The data were produced by immunoSEQ multiplex PCR, yet TCRdb's version contains in-frame clones alone and is incomplete. The sample consists of a few hundred thousand clones, roughly 90% of them appearing once. Ages ranged from roughly 18 to 100 years, with residence in about 23 US areas. Between the trimmed V and J ends, which lost 2 bases and 5 bases, there was a span of 18 bases. This CDR3 is 15 amino acids long. The germline V gene encodes CDR1 GTSNPN and CDR2 SVGIG (reference sequence). The source is a young man who had been exposed to COVID-19. The chain recombines TRBV30 with TRBJ2-5; D may be TRBD2 (7 bases). The sample was PBMCs or T cells enriched from blood (not recorded which). This CDR3 is CAWSFIRGAMETQYF. The CDR3 nucleotides read TGTGCCTGGAGTTTCATACGGGGGGCGATGGAGACCCAGTACTTC.